The clone carrying this T cell receptor (beta chain) came up a few times. Its antigen is not identified. With V trimmed by 4 bases and J by 9 bases, 3 bases remained unmatched. The germline V gene has CDR1 SGHRS and CDR2 YFSETQ. The CDR3 runs 14 residues. Time point reported: patch test 2, 6 weeks after DPC sensitization. Documented treatment: therapeutic diphenylcyclopropenone sensitization with weekly scalp DPC. This specimen belongs to a study of human T cells and chemical hapten exposure. Study-wide findings and caveats: No shift was seen in TCRs above 1 in 1000 frequency with DPC sensitization.

Library preparation tagged each individual cDNA molecule with a unique molecular identifier. A single record per CDR3 protein comes from TCRdb applying MiXCR to the RACE reads. The table includes roughly 140,000 distinct CDR3 sequences, approximately 12% detected once. The sequenced sample was whole blood, obtained in connection with sensitization to the hapten diphenylcyclopropenone (DPC). The TCR was taken from a woman in her forties or fifties with alopecia areata. Some clones in this sample may be carry-over from other donors' samples. The chain combines TRBV5-1 with TRBJ1-6, with 11 bases aligning to TRBD1. Here the CDR3 DNA reads TGCGCCAGCAGCCCCGGGACAGGGGGTTCACCCCTCCACTTT. Translated, it gives CASSPGTGGSPLHF.